Below, 4 T cell receptor beta chains from the same sample are listed, as sequenced in a study of cytomegalovirus exposure and HLA in healthy donors listed by TCRdb under 2017. The library was produced with the immunoSEQ multiplex PCR assay. For the multiplex PCR, a mixture combining 60 forward primers for TCR Vbeta segments and 13 reverse primers for TCR Jbeta segments was used. Imported from immuneACCESS, the table was reduced by TCRdb to in-frame sequences with V and J called. These copies leave out some clones; in studies compared against another copy, an unresolved V gene accounts for under half, and the cause of the remainder is not known. The sample contains 100,000 to 150,000 clones, about 10% of them found a single time. The top ten hold 4.5% to 5% of the sample. The sample consisted of PBMCs. These receptors were taken from a young woman in good health and CMV-seropositive.

This clone turned up a few times. The CDR3 here is CASSLTGVSDTEAFF. CDR3 DNA sequence: TGCGCCAGCAGCTTAACAGGGGTGTCGGACACTGAAGCTTTCTTT. J is TRBJ1-1 and V is TRBV5-1, with 7 bases identical to TRBD1. Looked up from germline, CDR1 is SGHRS and CDR2 is YFSETQ. V trimming: 2 bases; J trimming: 3 bases; junction bases outside the gene matches: 7. The CDR3 extends over 15 amino acids.

There are a few counts of this clone. The chain has TRBV30 and TRBJ1-5, with D unclear. The V end lost 2 bases, the J end lost 3 bases, and 11 bases lay between the germline ends. This CDR3 is built from 14 residues. Per germline, CDR1 GTSNPN and CDR2 SVGIG (reference sequence). The CDR3 reads CAWSTGGNNQPQHF. CDR3 sequence (DNA): TGTGCCTGGAGTACTGGCGGGAACAATCAGCCCCAGCATTTT.

The CDR3 DNA reads as TGCGCCAGCAGCTCCGGGAACGTGGGAGAGCAGTACTTC. Protein: CASSSGNVGEQYF. The rearrangement uses TRBV5-1 and TRBJ2-7; D is perhaps TRBD2 (5 bases). CDR1 is SGHRS and CDR2 is YFSETQ in the germline V gene. The V and J ends lost 3 bases and 7 bases respectively, with 14 bases between them. The CDR3 covers 13 residues.

This clone was seen a handful of times. The chain carries TRBV7-9 and TRBJ2-1; D is ambiguous. Trimming cost V 1 base and J 8 bases, with 6 bases left between them. The CDR3 is made up of 12 amino acids. Germline CDR1 is SEHNR and CDR2 is FQNEAQ (reference sequence). CDR3 sequence reads: CASSLDRYEQFF. The CDR3 coding sequence is TGTGCCAGCAGCTTAGATCGGTATGAGCAGTTCTTC.